These T cell receptor beta chains were read from a single sample in a study of identical twins. Each CDR3 protein gets one entry after TCRdb re-called the 5' RACE reads with MiXCR. The sample lists 400,000 to 500,000 distinct CDR3 sequences, 15% to 20% occurring once. Input material: naive T cells sorted from blood. The source of these receptors is a man between 45 and 60 years old in good health. Both conserved end residues are part of each CDR3. D genes are given only for firm matches.

>16|.|TRBV15|TRBJ1-1
CATSRPPGSLLTEAFF
>12|.|TRBV10-3|TRBJ2-1
CAISGQGNEQFF
>13|.|TRBV20-1|TRBJ2-5
CSARDPVRETQYF
>15|.|TRBV5-1|TRBJ2-7
CASSPQGGSSYEQYF
>11|.|TRBV6-2/TRBV6-3|TRBJ1-2
CASYQGGGYTF
>16|TRBD1|TRBV20-1|TRBJ2-1
CSARDDGTGLYNEQFF
>16|.|TRBV5-1|TRBJ1-2
CASSLLSVRANYGYTF
>13|.|TRBV10-3|TRBJ2-5
CAISGQGQETQYF
>16|.|TRBV6-2/TRBV6-3|TRBJ2-7
CASSYYVRQVSYEQYF
>14|TRBD1|TRBV6-2/TRBV6-3|TRBJ1-6
CASTGGLWNSPLHF
>14|.|TRBV27|TRBJ2-1
CASSPPGPNNEQFF
>15|.|TRBV4-1|TRBJ2-7
CASSQEEDSSYEQYF
>13|.|TRBV5-8|TRBJ1-1
CASSLARGVEAFF
>15|TRBD2|TRBV30|TRBJ2-1
CAWLSAGTSGNEQFF
>17|TRBD1|TRBV6-5|TRBJ2-7
CASSYARPGQGSYEQYF
>15|TRBD2|TRBV19|TRBJ2-3
CASSSGTSGIDTQYF
>13|.|TRBV20-1|TRBJ1-5
CSARNRGPGPQHF
>15|.|TRBV20-1|TRBJ2-3
CSASRPGRSTDTQYF